The 25 T cell receptor beta chains listed next were all sequenced from one sample in a study of T cell changes during pregnancy in multiple sclerosis. The data were produced by immunoSEQ multiplex PCR, yet TCRdb's version contains in-frame clones alone and is incomplete. The sample lists some 70,000 clones; 91% were seen once. Source: CD4+ T cells from peripheral blood mononuclear cells, taken in the third trimester of pregnancy. The receptor set was obtained from a female donor in good health, enrolled as a control in a pregnancy study.

The CDR3 is CASSPMTSGGADTQYF. CDR3 nucleotide sequence: TGTGCCAGCAGCCCCATGACTAGCGGGGGGGCGGATACGCAGTATTTT. This chain links TRBV5-4 with TRBJ2-3; 14 nucleotides match TRBD2. V gave up 4 bases and J gave up 6 bases; unmatched junction bases: 7. Germline CDR1 is SGHNT and CDR2 is YYREEE (reference sequence). The CDR3 is 16 amino acids. Full variable domain (outside the CDR3, taken from reference TRBV5-4 and TRBJ2-3): ETGVTQSPTHLIKTRGQQVTLRCSSQSGHNTVSWYQQALGQGPQFIFQYYREEENGRGNFPPRFSGLQFPNYSSELNVNALELDDSALYLCASSPMTSGGADTQYFGPGTRLTVL.

This rearrangement joins TRBV2 to TRBJ1-1, with D perhaps matching TRBD1 (6 bases). V gave up 7 bases and J gave up 8 bases, with 20 bases separating them. The V gene's germline CDR1 is SNHLY and CDR2 FYNNEI. There are 14 residues in the CDR3. The CDR3 DNA reads TGTGCCAGCAACGGGTTACAGGGATTCGGGGAAGCTTTCTTT. The encoded protein is CASNGLQGFGEAFF.

V gene TRBV6-1 combines with J gene TRBJ1-3; 8 nucleotides align to TRBD1. Germline trimming cut 6 bases from V and 2 bases from J; bases unmatched to any gene: 6. The CDR3 loop spans 15 amino acids. From germline, CDR1 is MNHNS and CDR2 SASEGT. The CDR3 region has the DNA TGTGCCAGCAGCGCCTTGGACAGGGCTGGAAACACCATATATTTT. Its protein product is CASSALDRAGNTIYF.

This chain joins TRBV7-2 and TRBJ2-1; 12 bases line up with TRBD2. V lost 5 bases and J lost 3; bases outside the gene matches: 8. Germline assignment: CDR1 SGHTA and CDR2 FQGNSA. The CDR3 has 17 residues. The CDR3 here is CASSPGTSGRIYNEQFF. The CDR3 DNA sequence: TGTGCCAGCAGCCCGGGGACTAGCGGGCGGATCTACAATGAGCAGTTCTTC.

V usage is TRBV11-3 and J usage is TRBJ2-7; D uncertain. Germline loops: CDR1 SGHNT, CDR2 YENEEA. CDR3 size: 14 residues. Trimming cost V 0 bases and J 2 bases, with 8 bases left between them. The CDR3 DNA is TGTGCCAGCAGCTTAGAGACTTATACCTACGAGCAGTACTTC. Its translation: CASSLETYTYEQYF.

The chain is built from TRBV9 and TRBJ1-6, with D possibly being TRBD1 (5 bases). Germline V gene sequence: CDR1 SGDLS, CDR2 YYNGEE. The length of the CDR3 is 14 residues. Trimming shortened V by 0 bases and J by 7 bases, and 8 bases separated the two germline ends. CDR3 loop: CASSVDGGNSPLHF. CDR3 DNA sequence: TGTGCCAGCAGCGTAGACGGGGGGAATTCACCCCTCCACTTT.

The chain carries TRBV27 and TRBJ1-1; tentatively, D is TRBD1 (5 bases). In germline, CDR1 is MNHEY, CDR2 SMNVEV (reference sequence). This CDR3 spans 15 amino acids. The germline V and J ends were trimmed by 6 bases and 0 bases, with 14 bases remaining between them. CDR3 sequence: CASRRRGTMNTEAFF. CDR3 nucleotides: TGTGCCAGCAGGCGCCGCGGGACTATGAACACTGAAGCTTTCTTT.

This clone occurred many times. The rearrangement uses TRBV19 and TRBJ1-5, with D unresolved. Germline lookup yields CDR1 LNHDA and CDR2 SQIVND (reference sequence). The CDR3 runs to 14 residues. Deletions cut 10 bases from V and 7 bases from J, with 20 bases between. The CDR3 sequence: CATDGGVKGQPQHF. The DNA of the CDR3 is TGTGCCACCGACGGCGGGGTTAAGGGCCAGCCCCAGCATTTT.

The rearrangement links TRBV5-1 to TRBJ2-2; D might be TRBD1 (6 bases). Germline V gene lookup returns CDR1 SGHRS and CDR2 YFSETQ. V shed 2 bases and J shed 10 bases, with 15 bases lying between them. The CDR3 runs to 14 residues. The CDR3 DNA reads TGCGCCAGCAGCTTCCAACAGGGTAGGGCGGAGCTGTTTTTT. Translating it yields CASSFQQGRAELFF.

This chain links TRBV6-5 with TRBJ1-2, with D uncertain. Trimming stripped 0 bases from V and 8 bases from J, with 16 bases between. CDR3 length equals 15 residues. CDR1 and CDR2 from the germline V gene are MNHEY and SVGAGI. The CDR3 sequence is CASSYSRGLAGGYTF. CDR3 in DNA: TGTGCCAGCAGTTACTCAAGAGGGCTAGCTGGGGGCTACACCTTC.

The chain has TRBV11-3 and TRBJ1-5; TRBD1 is a possible D gene (6 bases). V was shortened by 5 bases and J by 6 bases, with 14 bases between the two germline ends. Germline V gene sequence: CDR1 SGHNT, CDR2 YENEEA. This CDR3 contains 14 residues. The CDR3 nucleotides are TGTGCCAGCAGCCCAGGGGTTGGGGGTCAGCCCCAGCATTTT. It yields the protein CASSPGVGGQPQHF.

V usage is TRBV4-2 and J usage is TRBJ2-3; TRBD2 aligns across 8 bases. The CDR3 covers 15 residues. J was trimmed by 4 bases and V by 3 bases; bases with no gene match: 6. Germline assignment: CDR1 LGHNA and CDR2 YNFKEQ. The CDR3 is CASSQTTSAPDTQYF. As DNA, the CDR3 is TGTGCCAGCAGCCAGACGACTAGCGCCCCAGATACGCAGTATTTT.

This sequence joins TRBV5-4 and TRBJ2-2; 8 bases map to TRBD2. V shed 10 bases, J shed 7 bases, and the junction held 15 bases outside the gene matches. The germline V gene has CDR1 SGHNT and CDR2 YYREEE (reference sequence). The CDR3 totals 15 residues. The CDR3 sequence is CAFQFGGAGSGELFF. DNA of the CDR3: TGTGCCTTCCAGTTCGGGGGGGCCGGAAGCGGGGAGCTGTTTTTT.

This chain uses TRBV11-3 with TRBJ1-4; TRBD1 aligns across 12 bases. With V trimmed by 5 bases and J by 7 bases, 14 bases remained unmatched. This CDR3 spans 18 amino acids. Germline V gene lookup returns CDR1 SGHNT and CDR2 YENEEA. CDR3 nucleotide sequence: TGTGCCAGCAGCCAAAGCGCCGGGACAGGGGGCTCGGGTGAAAAACTGTTTTTT. It codes for CASSQSAGTGGSGEKLFF.

The V call is TRBV7-8, the J call TRBJ2-5, with D perhaps matching TRBD2 (5 bases). CDR3 length: 16 amino acids. Germline values: CDR1 SGHVS, CDR2 FQNEAQ. V was pared by 1 base and J by 4 bases, with 16 bases between. The DNA of the CDR3 is TGTGCCAGCAGCTTAGGAGGGAAGGGCCGAGTAGAGACCCAGTACTTC. Encoded protein: CASSLGGKGRVETQYF.

This chain joins TRBV5-6 and TRBJ1-5; D is ambiguous. V lost 10 bases and J 7 bases, leaving 12 bases between the germline ends. Germline V CDR1 and CDR2: SGHDT, YYEEEE. The CDR3 totals 11 residues. The CDR3, as DNA: TGTGCCCCCGCGTTGAGGCAGCCCCAGCATTTT. Amino acids: CAPALRQPQHF.

The V and J genes are TRBV7-8 and TRBJ2-5, with 7 bases that match TRBD1. The germline CDR1 and CDR2 sequences are SGHVS and FQNEAQ. The CDR3 totals 15 residues. V shed 2 bases and J 2 bases; nucleotides not matched to a gene: 5. The CDR3 loop is CASSLSTGVQETQYF. The CDR3 DNA sequence: TGTGCCAGCAGCTTAAGCACAGGGGTACAAGAGACCCAGTACTTC.

This clone was found once. The chain employs TRBV6-5 and TRBJ1-4; 11 bases match TRBD1. The CDR3 is made up of 14 amino acids. Germline CDR1 and CDR2: MNHEY and SVGAGI. V trimming: 7 bases; J trimming: 5 bases; junction bases outside the gene matches: 3. The CDR3 DNA sequence: TGTGCCAGCAAGGGGACAGGGGGGAATGAAAAACTGTTTTTT. It yields the protein CASKGTGGNEKLFF.

This chain connects TRBV4-1 to TRBJ1-1; D is possibly TRBD1 (6 bases). The CDR3 spans 16 residues. CDR1 and CDR2 from the germline V gene are MGHRA and YSYEKL. Trimming pared 4 bases from V and 3 bases from J, leaving 18 bases between. The chain's CDR3 is CASSLREGTMYTEAFF. In DNA form, the CDR3 reads TGCGCCAGCAGCCTTCGAGAGGGGACAATGTACACTGAAGCTTTCTTT.

This clone was recorded once. The genes are TRBV30 and TRBJ1-1, with 8 bases identical to TRBD1. Germline values: CDR1 GTSNPN, CDR2 SVGIG (reference sequence). The V segment lost 2 bases and the J segment 5 bases; nucleotides outside the gene matches: 10. CDR3 size: 15 residues. CDR3 DNA sequence: TGTGCCTGGAGTCTAACCGGACAGGGCGAGACTGAAGCTTTCTTT. This encodes CAWSLTGQGETEAFF.

The chain combines TRBV2 with TRBJ1-1; D remains unclear. The CDR3 loop spans 14 amino acids. The germline gives CDR1 SNHLY, CDR2 FYNNEI. V was shortened by 11 bases and J by 0 bases, with 16 bases between the two germline ends. The chain's CDR3 is CAEATSVMNTEAFF. The CDR3 DNA sequence: TGTGCCGAGGCTACATCCGTCATGAACACTGAAGCTTTCTTT.

The V gene is TRBV11-3, the J gene TRBJ2-2; tentatively, D is TRBD1 (5 bases). Looked up from germline, CDR1 is SGHNT and CDR2 is YENEEA. CDR3 length: 15 residues. The V and J ends lost 5 bases and 4 bases respectively, with 14 bases between them. CDR3 protein: CASSNTPGPTGELFF. CDR3 DNA sequence: TGTGCCAGCAGCAACACGCCAGGGCCCACCGGGGAGCTGTTTTTT. Using reference TRBV11-3 and TRBJ2-2 for the parts outside the CDR3, the full variable domain is EAGVVQSPRYKIIEKKQPVAFWCNPISGHNTLYWYLQNLGQGPELLIRYENEEAVDDSQLPKDRFSAERLKGVDSTLKIQPAELGDSAVYLCASSNTPGPTGELFFGEGSRLTVL.

This clone appeared a few times. This chain links TRBV5-4 with TRBJ1-6; TRBD1 aligns across 9 bases. Germline V lookup: CDR1 SGHNT, CDR2 YYREEE (reference sequence). The CDR3 loop spans 15 amino acids. Losses at the gene ends were 4 bases for V and 10 bases for J; bases not matched to a gene: 9. CDR3 coding DNA: TGTGCCAGCAGCCGTACGGGACAGGGTGAATCACCCCTCCACTTT. Protein: CASSRTGQGESPLHF.

This clone was seen just once. The rearrangement uses TRBV7-2 and TRBJ2-1, with 7 bases lining up with TRBD1. V gave up 1 base and J gave up 7 bases; unmatched junction bases: 1. Germline CDR1 and CDR2: SGHTA and FQGNSA. CDR3 length: 13 residues. CDR3 in DNA: TGTGCCAGCAGCTTAGAACAGGGGAATGAGCAGTTCTTC. This codes for CASSLEQGNEQFF.

The chain uses TRBV7-2 and TRBJ2-7, with 8 bases that match TRBD2. CDR1 SGHTA and CDR2 FQGNSA come from the germline V gene. This CDR3 is built from 15 residues. V shed 3 bases, J shed 0 bases, and the junction held 4 bases outside the gene matches. CDR3 sequence reads: CASSFGRGDSYEQYF. The CDR3 coding sequence is TGTGCCAGCAGCTTCGGGCGGGGGGACTCCTACGAGCAGTACTTC.